Listed below are T cell receptor beta chains from one sample, sequenced in a study of cytotoxic CD8 clonotypes in ibrutinib-treated CLL. Profiled with immunoSEQ multiplex PCR; TCRdb holds only in-frame clones, not every one. The profile covers about 310,000 clones, with approximately 80% appearing a single time and 6.7% taken by the ten largest. Specimen: PBMCs, collected before ibrutinib treatment. Source of these receptors: a human donor with chronic lymphocytic leukemia. Each CDR3 is given with its conserved first and last residue. Fields, in order: D gene, clone size, J gene, V gene, CDR3 protein, CDR3 DNA. D genes are given only for firm matches. Size is omitted from some rows. Given values are once, few, many or a class for expanded clones.

d_gene: NA
abundance: once
j_gene: TRBJ1-5
v_gene: TRBV6-5
CDR3aa: CASSYSVNQPQHF
CDR3nt: TGTGCCAGCAGTTACTCGGTCAATCAGCCCCAGCATTTT

d_gene: NA
abundance: NA
j_gene: TRBJ2-7
v_gene: TRBV27
CDR3aa: CASSPGGYEQYF
CDR3nt: TGTGCCAGCAGTCCCGGGGGCTACGAGCAGTACTTC

d_gene: TRBD2
abundance: NA
j_gene: TRBJ2-1
v_gene: TRBV28
CDR3aa: CASSFGGDYNEQFF
CDR3nt: TGTGCCAGCAGTTTTGGGGGGGACTACAATGAGCAGTTCTTC

d_gene: TRBD1
abundance: once
j_gene: TRBJ2-7
v_gene: TRBV5-1
CDR3aa: CASSHDRGPSYEQYF
CDR3nt: TGCGCCAGCAGTCATGACAGGGGGCCTTCCTACGAGCAGTACTTC

d_gene: TRBD1
abundance: NA
j_gene: TRBJ2-7
v_gene: TRBV9
CDR3aa: CASSVDSDRRYEQYF
CDR3nt: TGTGCCAGCAGCGTAGACTCGGACAGGAGATACGAGCAGTACTTC

d_gene: TRBD1
abundance: NA
j_gene: TRBJ2-5
v_gene: TRBV28
CDR3aa: CASSRGQGETQYF
CDR3nt: TGTGCCAGCAGTCGCGGACAGGGAGAGACCCAGTACTTC

d_gene: TRBD2
abundance: NA
j_gene: TRBJ2-2
v_gene: TRBV9
CDR3aa: CASSVGLAETGELFF
CDR3nt: TGTGCCAGCAGCGTGGGACTAGCGGAAACCGGGGAGCTGTTTTTT

d_gene: TRBD2
abundance: NA
j_gene: TRBJ2-1
v_gene: TRBV5-1
CDR3aa: CASSSIAGGPGEQFF
CDR3nt: TGCGCCAGCAGCTCTATAGCGGGAGGGCCGGGGGAGCAGTTCTTC

d_gene: NA
abundance: NA
j_gene: TRBJ1-1
v_gene: TRBV19
CDR3aa: CASRPGLGGAIYTEAFF
CDR3nt: TGTGCCAGCCGACCTGGTTTGGGGGGGGCAATTTATACTGAAGCTTTCTTT

d_gene: NA
abundance: once
j_gene: TRBJ2-7
v_gene: TRBV5-8
CDR3aa: CATHKRQPSSYEQYF
CDR3nt: TGTGCCACCCATAAAAGACAGCCCAGCTCCTACGAGCAGTACTTC

d_gene: TRBD1
abundance: NA
j_gene: TRBJ2-1
v_gene: TRBV5-1
CDR3aa: CASSLAKGQYSSYNEQFF
CDR3nt: TGCGCCAGCAGCTTGGCAAAGGGACAGTACTCTTCCTACAATGAGCAGTTCTTC

d_gene: TRBD1
abundance: NA
j_gene: TRBJ1-5
v_gene: TRBV19
CDR3aa: CASRLQDRGGNQPQHF
CDR3nt: TGTGCCAGTAGGCTCCAGGACAGGGGAGGCAATCAGCCCCAGCATTTT

d_gene: NA
abundance: NA
j_gene: TRBJ1-1
v_gene: TRBV6-4
CDR3aa: CASSVGENTEAFF
CDR3nt: TGTGCCAGCAGTGTCGGGGAAAACACTGAAGCTTTCTTT

d_gene: NA
abundance: few
j_gene: TRBJ2-7
v_gene: TRBV5-4
CDR3aa: CASSLAPGQYEQYF
CDR3nt: TGTGCCAGCAGCTTGGCCCCTGGACAGTACGAGCAGTACTTC

d_gene: TRBD1
abundance: once
j_gene: TRBJ1-5
v_gene: TRBV10-3
CDR3aa: CAISQGDHQPQHF
CDR3nt: TGTGCCATCAGTCAGGGGGACCATCAGCCCCAGCATTTT

d_gene: NA
abundance: once
j_gene: TRBJ2-2
v_gene: TRBV6-5
CDR3aa: CASGRTGELFF
CDR3nt: TGTGCCAGCGGACGGACCGGGGAGCTGTTTTTT

d_gene: TRBD1
abundance: NA
j_gene: TRBJ1-2
v_gene: TRBV6-5
CDR3aa: CASSGTGKPNGYTF
CDR3nt: TGTGCCAGCAGCGGGACAGGGAAGCCGAATGGCTACACCTTC

d_gene: NA
abundance: once
j_gene: TRBJ1-5
v_gene: TRBV30
CDR3aa: CAWSAQSNQPQHF
CDR3nt: TGTGCCTGGAGTGCACAGTCTAATCAGCCCCAGCATTTT

d_gene: NA
abundance: few
j_gene: TRBJ1-1
v_gene: TRBV25-1
CDR3aa: CASSDLSLGATEAFF
CDR3nt: TGTGCCAGCAGTGATTTGAGTCTGGGGGCCACTGAAGCTTTCTTT

d_gene: TRBD1
abundance: NA
j_gene: TRBJ1-5
v_gene: TRBV2
CDR3aa: CASSDLRDSSYSNQPQHF
CDR3nt: TGTGCCAGCAGTGACCTCCGGGACAGTTCCTATAGCAATCAGCCCCAGCATTTT

d_gene: TRBD1
abundance: NA
j_gene: TRBJ1-1
v_gene: TRBV28
CDR3aa: CASSRRQGVGTEAFF
CDR3nt: TGTGCCAGCAGCCGTAGACAGGGGGTGGGCACTGAAGCTTTCTTT

d_gene: NA
abundance: NA
j_gene: TRBJ1-2
v_gene: TRBV20-1
CDR3aa: CRVDSFYGYTF
CDR3nt: TGCAGGGTCGACAGTTTCTATGGCTACACCTTC

d_gene: NA
abundance: few
j_gene: TRBJ2-1
v_gene: TRBV2
CDR3aa: CASSLERNNEQFF
CDR3nt: TGTGCCAGCAGTCTGGAACGAAACAATGAGCAGTTCTTC

d_gene: NA
abundance: NA
j_gene: TRBJ2-7
v_gene: TRBV6-1
CDR3aa: CASSEATEQYF
CDR3nt: TGTGCCAGCAGTGAAGCGACGGAGCAGTACTTC

d_gene: TRBD1
abundance: NA
j_gene: TRBJ2-1
v_gene: TRBV11-2
CDR3aa: CASSSDRGLYNEQFF
CDR3nt: TGTGCCAGCAGCTCCGACAGGGGGCTCTACAATGAGCAGTTCTTC

d_gene: NA
abundance: NA
j_gene: TRBJ2-2
v_gene: TRBV19
CDR3aa: CASSIISGGTGELFF
CDR3nt: TGTGCCAGTAGTATAATTAGCGGAGGCACCGGGGAGCTGTTTTTT

d_gene: TRBD2
abundance: NA
j_gene: TRBJ2-7
v_gene: TRBV10-3
CDR3aa: CAIRAGLAGGLEQYF
CDR3nt: TGTGCCATCAGGGCGGGACTAGCGGGAGGCCTCGAGCAGTACTTC

d_gene: TRBD1
abundance: few
j_gene: TRBJ1-5
v_gene: TRBV18
CDR3aa: CASSLLGTDSNQPQHF
CDR3nt: TGTGCCAGCTCACTCTTAGGGACAGATAGCAATCAGCCCCAGCATTTT

d_gene: NA
abundance: few
j_gene: TRBJ2-1
v_gene: TRBV20-1
CDR3aa: CSASRHPGQFF
CDR3nt: TGCAGTGCTAGTCGCCACCCTGGGCAGTTCTTC

d_gene: TRBD1
abundance: NA
j_gene: TRBJ2-2
v_gene: TRBV7-2
CDR3aa: CASSHGTGTTGELFF
CDR3nt: TGTGCCAGCAGCCACGGGACAGGGACCACCGGGGAGCTGTTTTTT

d_gene: NA
abundance: NA
j_gene: TRBJ2-1
v_gene: TRBV2
CDR3aa: CASSAPYNEQFF
CDR3nt: TGTGCCAGCAGTGCGCCTTACAATGAGCAGTTCTTC

d_gene: NA
abundance: NA
j_gene: TRBJ1-3
v_gene: TRBV9
CDR3aa: CASRSTISGNTIYF
CDR3nt: TGTGCCAGCAGGAGCACTATCTCTGGAAACACCATATATTTT

d_gene: NA
abundance: once
j_gene: TRBJ2-1
v_gene: TRBV27
CDR3aa: CASTEVVTNEQFF
CDR3nt: TGTGCCAGTACAGAGGTCGTCACAAATGAGCAGTTCTTC

d_gene: NA
abundance: NA
j_gene: TRBJ1-1
v_gene: TRBV7-8
CDR3aa: CASSGPTATEAFF
CDR3nt: TGTGCCAGCAGCGGCCCGACGGCCACTGAAGCTTTCTTT

d_gene: NA
abundance: NA
j_gene: TRBJ2-2
v_gene: TRBV12-5
CDR3aa: CASGLVAGRNTGELFF
CDR3nt: TGTGCTAGTGGTTTGGTAGCCGGGAGGAACACCGGGGAGCTGTTTTTT

d_gene: NA
abundance: NA
j_gene: TRBJ2-1
v_gene: TRBV9
CDR3aa: CASSVNNNEQFF
CDR3nt: TGTGCCAGCAGCGTAAACAACAATGAGCAGTTCTTC

d_gene: TRBD1
abundance: NA
j_gene: TRBJ2-1
v_gene: TRBV4-2
CDR3aa: CASSQDGRGQRAWYEQFF
CDR3nt: TGTGCCAGCAGCCAAGATGGTAGGGGGCAACGCGCTTGGTATGAGCAGTTCTTC

d_gene: TRBD1
abundance: NA
j_gene: TRBJ2-5
v_gene: TRBV27
CDR3aa: CASSALGGYQETQYF
CDR3nt: TGTGCCAGCAGTGCCCTAGGGGGCTACCAAGAGACCCAGTACTTC

d_gene: NA
abundance: NA
j_gene: TRBJ2-5
v_gene: TRBV7-6
CDR3aa: CASSPAGTQYF
CDR3nt: TGTGCCAGCAGCCCGGCGGGAACCCAGTACTTC

d_gene: NA
abundance: NA
j_gene: TRBJ1-4
v_gene: TRBV7-2
CDR3aa: CASSLVSTNEKLFF
CDR3nt: TGTGCCAGCAGCTTAGTCTCTACTAATGAAAAACTGTTTTTT

d_gene: TRBD1
abundance: NA
j_gene: TRBJ2-1
v_gene: TRBV2
CDR3aa: CASRANTGGEQFF
CDR3nt: TGTGCCAGCAGGGCGAATACAGGGGGCGAGCAGTTCTTC

d_gene: TRBD2
abundance: NA
j_gene: TRBJ2-7
v_gene: TRBV29-1
CDR3aa: CSVEVAGEATYEQYF
CDR3nt: TGCAGCGTTGAAGTGGCGGGAGAGGCGACCTACGAGCAGTACTTC

d_gene: NA
abundance: once
j_gene: TRBJ2-1
v_gene: TRBV7-2
CDR3aa: CASSLQWGSYNEQFF
CDR3nt: TGTGCCAGCAGCTTACAATGGGGCTCCTACAATGAGCAGTTCTTC

d_gene: TRBD2
abundance: once
j_gene: TRBJ2-5
v_gene: TRBV9
CDR3aa: CASSVGGRLETQYF
CDR3nt: TGTGCCAGCAGCGTAGGCGGGAGGTTGGAGACCCAGTACTTC

d_gene: NA
abundance: NA
j_gene: TRBJ1-1
v_gene: TRBV30
CDR3aa: CAWSTWTAMNTEAFF
CDR3nt: TGTGCCTGGAGTACGTGGACGGCCATGAACACTGAAGCTTTCTTT